The following is a T cell receptor (beta chain) sequence with its context. The target antigen is unknown. The data were taken from a study of beta chain features in type 1 diabetes. Per the germline V gene, CDR1 is LNHDA and CDR2 is SQIVND (reference sequence). Trimming pared 4 bases from V and 0 bases from J, leaving 7 bases between. This CDR3 region has 15 residues. The investigators reverse transcribed all of the isolated RNA, so they sequenced expressed TCRB transcripts. Profiling relied on immunoSEQ multiplex PCR, and the TCRdb table lists in-frame clones only, not all of them. The table has 500,000 to 800,000 clones, approximately 13% seen once. Study conclusions and caveats: Among all four CD4+ subsets, Type 1 diabetes patients had TCRB CDR3s that were moderately but significantly shorter. An over-representation of cells with high TCR expression could result from cDNA sequencing.

Material for sequencing was naive CD4+ T cells from blood. The chain recombines TRBV19 with TRBJ2-6, with D possibly being TRBD1 or TRBD2 (5 bases each). The receptor's source is a man aged 25 to 45 with type 1 diabetes. The CDR3 spells CASSTGSSGANVLTF. CDR3 DNA: TGTGCCAGTAGTACAGGGAGCTCTGGGGCCAACGTCCTGACTTTC.